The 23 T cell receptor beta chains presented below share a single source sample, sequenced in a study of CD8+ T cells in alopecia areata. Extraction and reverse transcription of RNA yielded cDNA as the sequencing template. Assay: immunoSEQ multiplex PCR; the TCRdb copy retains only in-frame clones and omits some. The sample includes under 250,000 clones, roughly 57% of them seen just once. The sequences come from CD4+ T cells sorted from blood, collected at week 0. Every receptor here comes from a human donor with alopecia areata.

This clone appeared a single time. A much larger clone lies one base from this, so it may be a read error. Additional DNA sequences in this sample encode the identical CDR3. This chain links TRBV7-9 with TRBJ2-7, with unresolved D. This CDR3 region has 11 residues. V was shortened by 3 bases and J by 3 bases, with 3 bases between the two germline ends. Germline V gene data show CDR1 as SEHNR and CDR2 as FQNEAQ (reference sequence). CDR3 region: CASSLYYEQYF. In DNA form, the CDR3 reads TGTGCCAGCAGCTTGTACTACGAGCAGTACTTC.

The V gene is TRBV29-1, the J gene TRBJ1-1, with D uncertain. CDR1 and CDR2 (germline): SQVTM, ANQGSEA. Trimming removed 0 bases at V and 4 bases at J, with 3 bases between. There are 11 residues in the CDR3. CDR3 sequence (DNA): TGCAGCGTTGAAGAGGCCACTGAAGCTTTCTTT. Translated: CSVEEATEAFF.

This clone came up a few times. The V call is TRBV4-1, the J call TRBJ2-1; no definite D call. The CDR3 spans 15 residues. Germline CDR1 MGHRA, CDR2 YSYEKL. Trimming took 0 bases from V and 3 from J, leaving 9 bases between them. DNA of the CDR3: TGCGCCAGCAGCCAAGAAGGGCTAGTCTACAATGAGCAGTTCTTC. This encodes CASSQEGLVYNEQFF.

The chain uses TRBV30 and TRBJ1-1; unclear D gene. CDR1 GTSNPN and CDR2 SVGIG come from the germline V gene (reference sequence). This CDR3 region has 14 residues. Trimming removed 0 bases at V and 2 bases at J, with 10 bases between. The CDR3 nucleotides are TGTGCCTGGAGTGTACAATATTTTAACACTGAAGCTTTCTTT. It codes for CAWSVQYFNTEAFF.

CDR3 nucleotide sequence: TGTGCCAGCAGCTTGGGTGGCGGGGGGGCCTTCTACAATGAGCAGTTCTTC. Its translation is CASSLGGGGAFYNEQFF. The rearrangement links TRBV5-4 to TRBJ2-1; TRBD2 matches at 9 bases. V lost 0 bases and J lost 3; bases outside the gene matches: 7. The CDR3 covers 17 residues. The germline V gene has CDR1 SGHNT and CDR2 YYREEE (reference sequence).

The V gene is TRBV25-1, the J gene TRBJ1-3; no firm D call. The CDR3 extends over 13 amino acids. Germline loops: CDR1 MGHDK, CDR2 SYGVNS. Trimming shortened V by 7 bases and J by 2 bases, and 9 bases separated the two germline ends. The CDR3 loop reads CASIGEPGNTIYF. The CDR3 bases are TGTGCCAGCATCGGGGAACCTGGAAACACCATATATTTT.

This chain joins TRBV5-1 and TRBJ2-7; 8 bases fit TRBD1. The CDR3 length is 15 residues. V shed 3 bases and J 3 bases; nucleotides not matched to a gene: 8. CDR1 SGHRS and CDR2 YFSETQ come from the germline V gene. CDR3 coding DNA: TGCGCCAGCAGCTACTTCGACAGGGGAGGCTACGAGCAGTACTTC. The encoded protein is CASSYFDRGGYEQYF.

CDR3 amino acids: CASSSQGVQADTQYF. CDR3 coding DNA: TGTGCCAGCAGCAGTCAAGGTGTTCAAGCAGATACGCAGTATTTT. The chain carries TRBV7-9 and TRBJ2-3; D is uncertain. Per germline, CDR1 SEHNR and CDR2 FQNEAQ (reference sequence). The CDR3 runs to 15 residues. The V end was cut by 5 bases, the J end by 4 bases, with 16 bases between. Using reference TRBV7-9 and TRBJ2-3 for the parts outside the CDR3, the full variable domain is DTGVSQNPRHKITKRGQNVTFRCDPISEHNRLYWYRQTLGQGPEFLTYFQNEAQLEKSRLLSDRFSAERPKGSFSTLEIQRTEQGDSAMYLCASSSQGVQADTQYFGPGTRLTVL.

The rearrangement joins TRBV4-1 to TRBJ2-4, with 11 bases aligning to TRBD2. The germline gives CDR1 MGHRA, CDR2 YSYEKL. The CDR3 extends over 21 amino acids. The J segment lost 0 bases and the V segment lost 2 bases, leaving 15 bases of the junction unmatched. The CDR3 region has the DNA TGCGCCAGCAGCCAATGGCCCCTTCAGACTAGCGGGAAGATAGCCAAAAACATTCAGTACTTC. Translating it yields CASSQWPLQTSGKIAKNIQYF.

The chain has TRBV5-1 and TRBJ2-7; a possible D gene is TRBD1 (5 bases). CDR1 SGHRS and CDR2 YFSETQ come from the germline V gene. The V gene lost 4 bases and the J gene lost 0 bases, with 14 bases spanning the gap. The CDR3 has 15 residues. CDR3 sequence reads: CASSPGLNPSYEQYF. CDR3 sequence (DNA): TGCGCCAGCAGCCCAGGGCTCAATCCCTCCTACGAGCAGTACTTC.

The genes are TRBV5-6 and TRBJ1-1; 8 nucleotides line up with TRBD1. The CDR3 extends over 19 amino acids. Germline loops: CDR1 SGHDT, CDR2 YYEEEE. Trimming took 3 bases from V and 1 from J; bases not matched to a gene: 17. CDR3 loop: CASSSSLGQGVWKNTEAFF. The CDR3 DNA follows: TGTGCCAGCAGCTCGTCACTCGGACAGGGTGTCTGGAAGAACACTGAAGCTTTCTTT. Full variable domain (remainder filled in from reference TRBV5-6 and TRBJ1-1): DAGVTQSPTHLIKTRGQQVTLRCSPKSGHDTVSWYQQALGQGPQFIFQYYEEEERQRGNFPDRFSGHQFPNYSSELNVNALLLGDSALYLCASSSSLGQGVWKNTEAFFGQGTRLTVV.

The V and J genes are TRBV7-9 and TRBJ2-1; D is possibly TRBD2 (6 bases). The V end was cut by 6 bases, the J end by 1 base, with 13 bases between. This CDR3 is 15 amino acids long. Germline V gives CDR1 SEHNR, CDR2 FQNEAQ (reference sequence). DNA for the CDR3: TGTGCCAGCAGTTATCCGGGAGTTTCCTACAATGAGCAGTTCTTC. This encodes CASSYPGVSYNEQFF.

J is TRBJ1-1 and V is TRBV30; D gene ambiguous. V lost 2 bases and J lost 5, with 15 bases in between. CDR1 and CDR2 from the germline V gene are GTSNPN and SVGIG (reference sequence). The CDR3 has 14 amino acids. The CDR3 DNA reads TGTGCCTGGAGTCCCGGGCTAGGCAGAACTGAAGCTTTCTTT. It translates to CAWSPGLGRTEAFF.

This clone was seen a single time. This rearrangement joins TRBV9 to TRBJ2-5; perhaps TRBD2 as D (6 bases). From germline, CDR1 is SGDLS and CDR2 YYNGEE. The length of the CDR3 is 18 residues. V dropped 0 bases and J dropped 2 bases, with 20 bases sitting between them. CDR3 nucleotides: TGTGCCAGCAGCGTAGCGGTGGGGGTAGCGGCGAATCAAGAGACCCAGTACTTC. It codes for CASSVAVGVAANQETQYF.

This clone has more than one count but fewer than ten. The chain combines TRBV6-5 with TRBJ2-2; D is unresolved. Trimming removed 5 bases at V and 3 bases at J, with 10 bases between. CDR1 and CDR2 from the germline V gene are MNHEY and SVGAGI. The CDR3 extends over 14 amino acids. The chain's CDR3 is CASSTHRDTGELFF. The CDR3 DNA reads TGTGCCAGCAGTACGCACCGGGACACCGGGGAGCTGTTTTTT.

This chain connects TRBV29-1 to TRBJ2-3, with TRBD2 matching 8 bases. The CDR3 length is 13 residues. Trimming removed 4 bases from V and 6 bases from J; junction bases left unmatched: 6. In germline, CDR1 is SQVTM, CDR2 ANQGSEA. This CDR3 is CSVAGRVVDTQYF. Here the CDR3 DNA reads TGCAGCGTTGCCGGGAGGGTAGTGGATACGCAGTATTTT.

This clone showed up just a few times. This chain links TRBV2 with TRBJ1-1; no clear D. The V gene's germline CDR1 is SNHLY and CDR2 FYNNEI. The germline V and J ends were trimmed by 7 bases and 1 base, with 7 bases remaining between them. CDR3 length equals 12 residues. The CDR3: CASISGNTEAFF. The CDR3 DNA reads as TGTGCCAGCATTTCAGGGAACACTGAAGCTTTCTTT.

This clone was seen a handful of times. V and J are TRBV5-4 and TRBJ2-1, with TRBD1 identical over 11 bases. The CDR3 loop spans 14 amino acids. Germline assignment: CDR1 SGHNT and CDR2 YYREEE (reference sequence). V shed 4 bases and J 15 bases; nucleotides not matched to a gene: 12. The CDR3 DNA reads TGTGCCAGCAGCATCAGGGACAGGGGGAACAGTATGTTCTTC. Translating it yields CASSIRDRGNSMFF.

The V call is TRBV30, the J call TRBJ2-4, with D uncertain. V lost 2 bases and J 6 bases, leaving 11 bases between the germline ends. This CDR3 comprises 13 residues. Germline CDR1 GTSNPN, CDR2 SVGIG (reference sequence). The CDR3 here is CAWSPYSLNIQYF. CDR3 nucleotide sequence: TGTGCCTGGAGTCCCTACTCCTTAAACATTCAGTACTTC.

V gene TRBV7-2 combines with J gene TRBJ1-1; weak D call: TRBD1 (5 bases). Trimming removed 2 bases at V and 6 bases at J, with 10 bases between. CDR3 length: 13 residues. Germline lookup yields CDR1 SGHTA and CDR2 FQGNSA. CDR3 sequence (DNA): TGTGCCAGCAGCTTATCCAGAGGGGCTGAAGCTTTCTTT. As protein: CASSLSRGAEAFF. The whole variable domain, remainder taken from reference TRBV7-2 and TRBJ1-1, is GAGVSQSPSNKVTEKGKDVELRCDPISGHTALYWYRQSLGQGLEFLIYFQGNSAPDKSGLPSDRFSAERTGGSVSTLTIQRTQQEDSAVYLCASSLSRGAEAFFGQGTRLTVV.

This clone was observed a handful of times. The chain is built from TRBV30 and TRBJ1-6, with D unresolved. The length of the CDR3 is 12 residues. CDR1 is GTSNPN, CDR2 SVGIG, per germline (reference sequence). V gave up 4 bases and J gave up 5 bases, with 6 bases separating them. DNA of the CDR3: TGTGCCTGGACGATAAATAATTCACCCCTCCACTTT. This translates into CAWTINNSPLHF.

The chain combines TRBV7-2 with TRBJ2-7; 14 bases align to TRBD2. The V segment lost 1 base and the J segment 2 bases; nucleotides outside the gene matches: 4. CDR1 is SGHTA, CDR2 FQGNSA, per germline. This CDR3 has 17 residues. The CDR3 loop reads CASSLVSTSGRAYEQYF. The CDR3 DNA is TGTGCCAGCAGCTTAGTGTCGACTAGCGGGAGGGCCTACGAGCAGTACTTC.

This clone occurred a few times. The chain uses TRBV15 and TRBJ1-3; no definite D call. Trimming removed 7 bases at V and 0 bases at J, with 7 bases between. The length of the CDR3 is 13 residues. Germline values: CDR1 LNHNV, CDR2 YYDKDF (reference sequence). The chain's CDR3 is CATKTSSGNTIYF. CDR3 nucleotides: TGTGCCACCAAAACAAGCTCTGGAAACACCATATATTTT.